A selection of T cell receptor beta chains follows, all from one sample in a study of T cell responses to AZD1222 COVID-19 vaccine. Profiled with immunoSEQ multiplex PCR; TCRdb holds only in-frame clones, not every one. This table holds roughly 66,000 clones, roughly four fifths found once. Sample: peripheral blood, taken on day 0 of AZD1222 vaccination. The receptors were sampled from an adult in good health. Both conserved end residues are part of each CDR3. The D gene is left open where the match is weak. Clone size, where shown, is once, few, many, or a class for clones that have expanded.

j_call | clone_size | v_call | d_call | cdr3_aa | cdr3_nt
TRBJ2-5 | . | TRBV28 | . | CASSPEEQGRDRETQYF | TGTGCCAGCAGTCCCGAGGAACAGGGTAGGGATAGGGAGACCCAGTACTTC
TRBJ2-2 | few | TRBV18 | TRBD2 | CASSPGLAAGGELFF | TGTGCCAGCTCACCGGGACTAGCGGCGGGCGGGGAGCTGTTTTTT
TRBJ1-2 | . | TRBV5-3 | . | CARSLGLSNYGYTF | TGTGCCAGAAGCCTGGGACTCTCCAACTATGGCTACACCTTC
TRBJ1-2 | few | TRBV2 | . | CASSEAEAIYGYTF | TGTGCCAGCAGTGAAGCGGAGGCAATCTATGGCTACACCTTC
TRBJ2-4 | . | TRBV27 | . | CASSFLDRNIQYF | TGTGCCAGCAGTTTTCTAGATAGGAACATTCAGTACTTC
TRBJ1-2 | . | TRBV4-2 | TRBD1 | CASSRSGADRVYGYTF | TGTGCCAGCAGCCGATCGGGAGCCGACAGGGTCTATGGCTACACCTTC
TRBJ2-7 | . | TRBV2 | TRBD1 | CASSGGQGLGEQYF | TGTGCCAGCAGCGGCGGACAGGGGTTGGGCGAGCAGTACTTC
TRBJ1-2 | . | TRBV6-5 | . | CASSYERRSNYGYTF | TGTGCCAGCAGTTACGAGCGGAGATCTAACTATGGCTACACCTTC
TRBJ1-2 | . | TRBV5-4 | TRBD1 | CASSPLVGDRVYGYTF | TGTGCCAGCAGCCCCCTAGTCGGGGACAGAGTTTATGGCTACACCTTC
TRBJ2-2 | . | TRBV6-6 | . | CASSYLGTGELFF | TGTGCCAGCAGTTACTTGGGCACCGGGGAGCTGTTTTTT
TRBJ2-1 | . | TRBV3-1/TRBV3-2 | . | CASSESYSPRQSSSYNEQFF | TGTGCCAGCAGCGAGTCATACTCGCCGAGACAGTCTAGCTCCTACAATGAGCAGTTCTTC
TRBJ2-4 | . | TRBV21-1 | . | CASSKGNVGALTKNIQYF | TGTGCCAGCAGCAAGGGGAACGTGGGGGCGCTGACCAAAAACATTCAGTACTTC
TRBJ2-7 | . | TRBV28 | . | CASSHRSSEQYF | TGTGCCAGCAGTCATCGATCGAGTGAGCAGTACTTC
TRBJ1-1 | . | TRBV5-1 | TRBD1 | CASSLGQATTEAFF | TGCGCCAGCAGCTTAGGACAGGCTACTACTGAAGCTTTCTTT
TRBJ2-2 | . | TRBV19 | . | CASSILVAGELFF | TGTGCCAGTAGTATCCTGGTGGCCGGGGAGCTGTTTTTT
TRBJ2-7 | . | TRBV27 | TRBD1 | CASSRLPGQRYEQYF | TGTGCCAGCAGTCGCCTTCCGGGACAGAGATACGAGCAGTACTTC
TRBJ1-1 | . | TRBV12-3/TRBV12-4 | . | CASRSQEGTEAFF | TGTGCCAGCAGATCACAGGAGGGCACTGAAGCTTTCTTT
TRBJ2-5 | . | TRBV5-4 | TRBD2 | CASSFGTTEETQYF | TGTGCCAGCAGCTTCGGGACTACTGAAGAGACCCAGTACTTC
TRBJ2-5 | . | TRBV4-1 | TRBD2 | CASSRGSGAMETQYF | TGCGCCAGCAGCCGAGGAAGCGGGGCGATGGAGACCCAGTACTTC
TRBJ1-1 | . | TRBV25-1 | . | CASSGSREGEAFF | TGTGCCAGCAGTGGGTCCCGGGAGGGTGAAGCTTTCTTT
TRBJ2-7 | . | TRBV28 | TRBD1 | CASSPDRVLHEQYF | TGTGCCAGCAGTCCCGACAGGGTTCTACACGAGCAGTACTTC
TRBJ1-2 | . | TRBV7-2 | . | CASSSRIRGGYTF | TGTGCCAGCAGCTCCCGAATACGAGGGGGCTACACCTTC
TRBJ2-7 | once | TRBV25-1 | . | CASRRGTSYEQYF | TGTGCCAGCAGGAGGGGCACTTCGTACGAGCAGTACTTC
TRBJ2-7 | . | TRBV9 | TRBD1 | CASSPGTGPYEQYF | TGTGCCAGCAGCCCGGGGACAGGGCCCTACGAGCAGTACTTC
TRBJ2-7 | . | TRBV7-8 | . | CASSLGLYDYEQYF | TGTGCCAGCAGCTTAGGGCTATACGACTACGAGCAGTACTTC
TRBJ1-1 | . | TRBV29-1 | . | CSVVPRDTEAFF | TGCAGCGTTGTGCCTCGGGACACTGAAGCTTTCTTT
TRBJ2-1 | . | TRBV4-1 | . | CASSQAERFQFF | TGCGCCAGCAGCCAAGCCGAGAGGTTTCAGTTCTTC
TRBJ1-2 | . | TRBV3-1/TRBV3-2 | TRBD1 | CASSQGQGVGYGYTF | TGTGCCAGCAGCCAAGGACAGGGGGTTGGGTATGGCTACACCTTC
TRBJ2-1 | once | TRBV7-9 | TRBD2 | CASSLGLAGEQFF | TGTGCCAGCAGCTTAGGCCTAGCGGGGGAGCAGTTCTTC
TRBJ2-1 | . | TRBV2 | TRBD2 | CASRSHRGGRDEQFF | TGTGCCAGCAGATCCCATCGGGGGGGGCGGGATGAGCAGTTCTTC
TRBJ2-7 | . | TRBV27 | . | CASSYRQGGYEQYF | TGTGCCAGCAGTTACCGACAGGGAGGGTACGAGCAGTACTTC
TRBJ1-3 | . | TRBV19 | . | CASRNPGRSGNTIYF | TGTGCCAGTAGGAACCCGGGGCGCTCTGGAAACACCATATATTTT
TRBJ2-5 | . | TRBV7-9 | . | CASSSPDSKETQYF | TGTGCCAGCAGCTCGCCGGACAGTAAAGAGACCCAGTACTTC
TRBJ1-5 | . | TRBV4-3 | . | CASSQDIGSHQPQHF | TGCGCCAGCAGCCAGGATATTGGTAGTCATCAGCCCCAGCATTTT
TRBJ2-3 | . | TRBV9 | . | CASSKGGATDTQYF | TGTGCCAGCAGCAAAGGGGGGGCCACAGATACGCAGTATTTT
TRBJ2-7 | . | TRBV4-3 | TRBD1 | CASSQGTGSSYEQYF | TGCGCCAGCAGCCAAGGGACAGGGAGCTCCTACGAGCAGTACTTC
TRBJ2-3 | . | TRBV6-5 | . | CASSFPDSDTQYF | TGTGCCAGCAGTTTCCCGGACAGCGATACGCAGTATTTT
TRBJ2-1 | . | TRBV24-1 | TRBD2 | CATSDFTSGGANEQFF | TGTGCCACCAGTGATTTCACTAGCGGGGGGGCCAATGAGCAGTTCTTC
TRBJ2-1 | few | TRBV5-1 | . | CASSSDEANEQFF | TGCGCCAGCAGCTCCGACGAGGCCAATGAGCAGTTCTTC
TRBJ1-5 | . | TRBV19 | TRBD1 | CASIGDRGNPQHF | TGTGCCAGTATCGGGGACAGGGGGAACCCCCAGCATTTT
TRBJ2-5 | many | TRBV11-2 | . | CASRLGGLGIETQYF | TGTGCCAGCAGGTTAGGGGGGCTGGGAATCGAGACCCAGTACTTC
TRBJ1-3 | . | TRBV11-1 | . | CASSATRNTIYF | TGTGCCAGCAGCGCTACTAGGAACACCATATATTTT
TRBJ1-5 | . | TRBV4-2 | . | CASSQGGDSNQPQHF | TGTGCCAGCAGCCAAGGAGGGGACAGCAATCAGCCCCAGCATTTT
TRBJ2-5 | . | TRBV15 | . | CATSRDPMGEETQYF | TGTGCCACCAGCAGAGACCCAATGGGGGAAGAGACCCAGTACTTC
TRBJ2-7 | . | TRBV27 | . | CASSRPGRYEQYF | TGTGCCAGCAGTCGACCGGGACGCTACGAGCAGTACTTC
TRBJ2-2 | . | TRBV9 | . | CASSGLTGELFF | TGTGCCAGCAGCGGACTAACCGGGGAGCTGTTTTTT
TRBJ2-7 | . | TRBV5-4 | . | CASSLHQGRGEQYF | TGTGCCAGCAGCTTACATCAGGGAAGAGGCGAGCAGTACTTC
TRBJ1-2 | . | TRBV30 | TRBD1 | CAWSIPGTGVYGYTF | TGTGCCTGGAGTATCCCAGGGACAGGGGTCTATGGCTACACCTTC
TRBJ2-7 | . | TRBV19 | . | CASSILTGTREQYF | TGTGCCAGTAGTATTTTGACTGGTACTCGCGAGCAGTACTTC
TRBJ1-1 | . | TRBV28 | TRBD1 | CASRPTGTGTEAFF | TGTGCCAGCAGACCGACAGGGACAGGAACTGAAGCTTTCTTT
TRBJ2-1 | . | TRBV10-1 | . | CASSSRNAYNEQFF | TGCGCCAGCAGTTCTAGAAATGCCTACAATGAGCAGTTCTTC